The rows below give T cell receptor beta chains drawn from one sample of a study of cytomegalovirus exposure and HLA in healthy donors. Using immunoSEQ multiplex PCR, the repertoire was profiled, and TCRdb retains in-frame clones only, with some absent. The sample contains about 130,000 clones, around 83% of which appear only once. The sequencing input was PBMCs. The origin of the receptors is a girl aged 2-10 years in good health and CMV-seronegative. The CDR3 runs from the conserved cysteine through the conserved F or W. A D gene is named only where the DNA matches it firmly. The size of a clone is reported for some rows only, either as once, few or many, or as a class for expanded clones.

NA	TRBV10-1	16	TRBD2	TRBJ2-3	TGCGCCAGCGGGGGGAAAAGCGGGAGAGACACAGATACGCAGTATTTT	CASGGKSGRDTDTQYF
NA	TRBV9	17	NA	TRBJ2-5	TGTGCCAGCAGTGCAAGTGGACTATCAGGCCTCCAAGAGACCCAGTACTTC	CASSASGLSGLQETQYF
NA	TRBV5-1	16	NA	TRBJ1-4	TGCGCCAGCAGCCTGGATCAGGACAACACTAATGAAAAACTGTTTTTT	CASSLDQDNTNEKLFF
few	TRBV28	17	NA	TRBJ1-3	TGTGCCAGCAGCGTGGGACTAAAAAACTCGGGGGGCAACACCATATATTTT	CASSVGLKNSGGNTIYF
few	TRBV19	15	NA	TRBJ1-5	TGTGCCAGTAGTATCGTTCAGCGGGGCCATCAGCCCCAGCATTTT	CASSIVQRGHQPQHF
NA	TRBV5-4	13	NA	TRBJ2-7	TGTGCCAGCAGCTTGGGACACCCCTACGAGCAGTACTTC	CASSLGHPYEQYF
NA	TRBV29-1	17	TRBD1	TRBJ1-4	TGCAGCGTGGGGACAGGGCGCCTTGGGCCAACTAATGAAAAACTGTTTTTT	CSVGTGRLGPTNEKLFF
NA	TRBV2	14	NA	TRBJ2-1	TGTGCCAGCTTCCGGGACTCACTTGGCAATGAGCAGTTCTTC	CASFRDSLGNEQFF
NA	TRBV19	13	NA	TRBJ1-1	TGTGCCAGTAGACAGGGACGGGGCACTGAAGCTTTCTTT	CASRQGRGTEAFF
NA	TRBV27	15	TRBD1	TRBJ2-7	TGTGCCAGCAGTTCCGGACAGGGGGCTCTCTACGAGCAGTACTTC	CASSSGQGALYEQYF
NA	TRBV10-1	15	TRBD2	TRBJ2-3	TGCGCCAGCAGTGAGGGACTAGCGGGAGCGGATACGCAGTATTTT	CASSEGLAGADTQYF
NA	TRBV18	15	TRBD1	TRBJ1-1	TGTGCCAGCTCATCACGACAGGGGATGTTCACTGAAGCTTTCTTT	CASSSRQGMFTEAFF
NA	TRBV19	14	TRBD1	TRBJ2-2	TGTGCCAGTAGTCGGGACAGGAACACCGGGGAGCTGTTTTTT	CASSRDRNTGELFF
once	TRBV7-8	15	NA	TRBJ1-5	TGTGCCAGCAGCTCGGGGAGCGGAAGGCGTCAGCCCCAGCATTTT	CASSSGSGRRQPQHF
NA	TRBV27	13	NA	TRBJ2-5	TGTGCCAGCAGTTTAGCCCGGGTAGAGACCCAGTACTTC	CASSLARVETQYF
NA	TRBV19	15	TRBD1	TRBJ1-1	TGTGCCAGTAGTACCAGGACAGGGGGAAGCGCTGAAGCTTTCTTT	CASSTRTGGSAEAFF
NA	TRBV30	12	NA	TRBJ2-7	TGTGCCTGGACCGACAGGAAATACGAGCAGTACTTC	CAWTDRKYEQYF
NA	TRBV7-8	18	TRBD1	TRBJ2-1	TGTGCCAGCAGCCTACAGTTCGGGACAGGCAGCTCCTACAATGAGCAGTTCTTC	CASSLQFGTGSSYNEQFF
NA	TRBV4-1	16	NA	TRBJ2-7	TGCGCCAGCAGCCAAGAAAGAAGCTACCTATACTACGAGCAGTACTTC	CASSQERSYLYYEQYF
NA	TRBV5-1	14	NA	TRBJ2-5	TGCGCCAGCAGCTCCATCCCCCACCAAGAGACCCAGTACTTC	CASSSIPHQETQYF
once	TRBV19	15	TRBD2	TRBJ2-7	TGTGCCAGTAGCGACCGGGCTAGCGGGAGTTACGAGCAGTACTTC	CASSDRASGSYEQYF
few	TRBV9	17	NA	TRBJ2-7	TGTGCCAGCAGCCCAGCCCGAGGCGGACTAAACTCCTACGAGCAGTACTTC	CASSPARGGLNSYEQYF
NA	TRBV18	14	TRBD1	TRBJ1-2	TGTGCCAGCTCACCAAAAGTTGACAGGGTCGGCTACACCTTC	CASSPKVDRVGYTF
NA	TRBV6-4	15	TRBD2	TRBJ2-7	TGTGCCAGCAGCCCATTAGCGGGGGCGGCCTACGAGCAGTACTTC	CASSPLAGAAYEQYF
NA	TRBV27	14	TRBD1	TRBJ1-4	TGTGCCAGCAGTCTGGGACAGGGACCCGAAAAACTGTTTTTT	CASSLGQGPEKLFF
NA	TRBV9	15	TRBD1	TRBJ1-2	TGTGCCAGCAGCGACCGACAGGGAGGCCCGAGTGGCTACACCTTC	CASSDRQGGPSGYTF
NA	TRBV25-1	18	NA	TRBJ2-1	TGTGCCAGCAGTGAATACCGACCGGGTTCCGTGGAAATCAATGAGCAGTTCTTC	CASSEYRPGSVEINEQFF
NA	TRBV15	17	TRBD2	TRBJ2-3	TGTGCCACCAGCAGGGGACTAGCGGGAGAAGGAGGAGATACGCAGTATTTT	CATSRGLAGEGGDTQYF
few	TRBV19	13	NA	TRBJ1-1	TGTGCCAGTAGTTCGACTAGGAACACTGAAGCTTTCTTT	CASSSTRNTEAFF
NA	TRBV7-7	13	TRBD1	TRBJ2-5	TGTGCCAGCAGCTTATCAGGGGGAGAGACCCAGTACTTC	CASSLSGGETQYF
NA	TRBV5-4	12	NA	TRBJ2-5	TGTGCCAGCAGCCCGGACGGGGGAGAGCAGTACTTC	CASSPDGGEQYF
NA	TRBV30	15	NA	TRBJ1-6	TGTGCCTGGAGTCCCGTCGGGGGACGGAATTCACCCCTCCACTTT	CAWSPVGGRNSPLHF
NA	TRBV6-1	15	TRBD2	TRBJ2-1	TGTGCCAGCACTTCCGGGACTAGCTCCTACAATGAGCAGTTCTTC	CASTSGTSSYNEQFF
NA	TRBV11-2	15	NA	TRBJ1-4	TGTGCCAGCAGCCAGCTCCGGGCAGGGAATGAAAAACTGTTTTTT	CASSQLRAGNEKLFF
NA	TRBV4-2	15	TRBD1	TRBJ2-4	TGTGCCAGCAGCCAAGCTCAGGACAGGGGAAACATTCAGTACTTC	CASSQAQDRGNIQYF
once	TRBV4-1	15	NA	TRBJ2-3	TGCGCCAGCAGCCCCGATTTAGTAGGCGGGGATACGCAGTATTTT	CASSPDLVGGDTQYF
once	TRBV30	14	NA	TRBJ1-3	TGTGCCTGGAGTGTAGGTACAGCTGGAAACACCATATATTTT	CAWSVGTAGNTIYF
NA	TRBV5-1	13	NA	TRBJ2-7	TGCGCCAGCAGCTCCGGACAGTTATACGAGCAGTACTTC	CASSSGQLYEQYF
NA	TRBV29-1	17	TRBD2	TRBJ2-7	TGCAGCGTTGATGCAGGGACCAACCGGGGGGACGGATTCGAGCAGTACTTC	CSVDAGTNRGDGFEQYF
NA	TRBV7-6	16	TRBD1	TRBJ2-7	TGTGCCAGCAGCCAAGACTCCGGGACAGGTGTACACGAGCAGTACTTC	CASSQDSGTGVHEQYF
NA	TRBV4-2	17	TRBD2	TRBJ2-7	TGTGCCAGCAGCTTAGGGACTAGCGGGAGGGAAAGCTACGAGCAGTACTTC	CASSLGTSGRESYEQYF
NA	TRBV7-6	19	TRBD2	TRBJ2-2	TGTGCCAGCAGCTCGCAGTCCCCCGTAGCGGGATGGAACACCGGGGAGCTGTTTTTT	CASSSQSPVAGWNTGELFF
NA	TRBV7-6	14	NA	TRBJ2-5	TGTGCCAGCAGCCCTAGGGCGGGGGCTGAGACCCAGTACTTC	CASSPRAGAETQYF
NA	TRBV28	14	NA	TRBJ1-1	TGTGCCAGCAGGGAGCGTCAGGGGTACACTGAAGCTTTCTTT	CASRERQGYTEAFF
NA	TRBV6-5	15	NA	TRBJ2-7	TGTGCCAGCAGTCCATTTACAGGGCCGGTCTACGAGCAGTACTTC	CASSPFTGPVYEQYF
NA	TRBV7-3	15	NA	TRBJ1-2	TGTGCCAGCAGCTTAAATCCAGGGTGGGGCTATGGCTACACCTTC	CASSLNPGWGYGYTF
NA	TRBV25-1	16	NA	TRBJ2-3	TGTGCCAGCAGTGAGACGGGAGCTCTAGGCACAGATACGCAGTATTTT	CASSETGALGTDTQYF
few	TRBV29-1	14	TRBD1	TRBJ1-3	TGCAGCGTCCAACAGGGGAAAGGGGGAAACACCATATATTTT	CSVQQGKGGNTIYF
NA	TRBV7-8	17	NA	TRBJ2-5	TGTGCCAGCAGCTCCCAACCCCGTACTAGCACCGAGGAGACCCAGTACTTC	CASSSQPRTSTEETQYF
NA	TRBV19	18	TRBD1	TRBJ1-1	TGTGCCAGTAGTATTCTCCGGGACAGGGCGGGACTGGACCCCGAAGCTTTCTTT	CASSILRDRAGLDPEAFF
NA	TRBV11-2	13	TRBD1	TRBJ1-1	TGTGCCAGCAGGGGAACAGGGGTCACTGAAGCTTTCTTT	CASRGTGVTEAFF
NA	TRBV7-2	14	NA	TRBJ1-5	TGTGCCAGCAGCTGGTTTCCTATAAATCAGCCCCAGCATTTT	CASSWFPINQPQHF
NA	TRBV14	14	TRBD2	TRBJ2-1	TGTGCCAGCAGCCGTAGCGGGAGCTTCAATGAGCAGTTCTTC	CASSRSGSFNEQFF